This T cell receptor (beta chain) was recorded in a study of T cell responses to AZD1222 COVID-19 vaccine. Findings and limits, study-wide: Among AZD1222 vaccinees, only 5 to 7 were seropositive at baseline. Breadth and depth of Spike-specific TCRs rose after two AZD1222 doses. Most donors were white British and more were female, and clonal diversity was possibly underestimated. Repertoire sampling occurred only after the peak T cell response.

Remarks on this clone: Its specificity is unknown.

V was pared by 6 bases and J by 3 bases, with 11 bases between. In germline, CDR1 is SNHLY, CDR2 FYNNEI. This CDR3 spans 13 amino acids. Measured with immunoSEQ multiplex PCR; TCRdb has only the in-frame clones, and not every one. Here the sample spans approximately 80,000 clones, 70% to 90% being singletons. The clonotype was recovered from an adult who received the AZD1222 COVID-19 vaccine. The rearrangement links TRBV2 to TRBJ1-1; D not certain. The material sequenced was peripheral blood, taken 28 days after the second AZD1222 dose. The CDR3 sequence: CASRKSGDTEAFF. The CDR3 DNA sequence: TGTGCCAGCAGAAAAAGTGGAGACACTGAAGCTTTCTTT.